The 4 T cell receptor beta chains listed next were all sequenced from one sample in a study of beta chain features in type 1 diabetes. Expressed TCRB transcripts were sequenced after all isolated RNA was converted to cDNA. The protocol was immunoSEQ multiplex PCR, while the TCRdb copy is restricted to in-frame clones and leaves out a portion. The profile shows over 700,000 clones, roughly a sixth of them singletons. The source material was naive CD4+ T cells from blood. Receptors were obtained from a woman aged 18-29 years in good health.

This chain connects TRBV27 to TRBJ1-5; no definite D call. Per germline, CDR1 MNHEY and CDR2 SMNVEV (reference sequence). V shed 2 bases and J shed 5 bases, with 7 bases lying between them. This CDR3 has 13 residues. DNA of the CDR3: TGTGCCAGCAGTTTAGCGACACATCAGCCCCAGCATTTT. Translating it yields CASSLATHQPQHF.

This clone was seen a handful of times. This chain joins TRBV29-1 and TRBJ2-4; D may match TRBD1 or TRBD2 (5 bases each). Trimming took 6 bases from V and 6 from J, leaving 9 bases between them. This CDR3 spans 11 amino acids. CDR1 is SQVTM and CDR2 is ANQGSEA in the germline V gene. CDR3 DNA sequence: TGCAGCGTAGGGGACGTAAACATTCAGTACTTC. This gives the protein CSVGDVNIQYF.

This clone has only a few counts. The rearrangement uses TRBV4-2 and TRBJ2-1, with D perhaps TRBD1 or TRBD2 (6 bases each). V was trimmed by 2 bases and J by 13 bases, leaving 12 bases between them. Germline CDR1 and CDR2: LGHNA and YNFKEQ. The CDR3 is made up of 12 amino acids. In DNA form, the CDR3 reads TGTGCCAGCAGCCAACTCCTCGGGGGCCAGTTCTTC. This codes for CASSQLLGGQFF.

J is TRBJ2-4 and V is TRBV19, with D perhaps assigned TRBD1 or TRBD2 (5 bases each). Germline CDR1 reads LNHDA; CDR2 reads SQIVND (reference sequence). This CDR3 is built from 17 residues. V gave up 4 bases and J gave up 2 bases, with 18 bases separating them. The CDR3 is CASSSRPGGGTKNIQYF. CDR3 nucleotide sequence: TGTGCCAGTAGTAGCCGCCCTGGGGGTGGGACCAAAAACATTCAGTACTTC.